This T cell receptor (beta chain) was sequenced in a study of cytomegalovirus exposure and HLA in healthy donors. Study-wide results and caveats: There were 164 TCR beta chains listed as cytomegalovirus-associated. Accounts indicate the classifier identified cytomegalovirus status with strong specificity and sensitivity.

Produced via immunoSEQ multiplex PCR; TCRdb's table is partial and in-frame only. The data contain about 170,000 clones, around 96% of them seen just once; the ten biggest clones take up 0.89%. Comment on this clone: Its antigen is as yet unknown.

The germline CDR1 and CDR2 sequences are SGDLS and YYNGEE. Trimming pared 3 bases from V and 5 bases from J, leaving 18 bases between. The CDR3 runs 16 residues. Separation from the approximately 710-subject first cohort characterized the roughly 120-subject validation cohort, to which the donors belonged. This clonotype was obtained from a young woman in good health and CMV-seronegative. Material: PBMCs. The V gene is TRBV9, the J gene TRBJ2-1; D is perhaps TRBD2 (6 bases). In DNA form, the CDR3 reads TGTGCCAGCAGCGCAGGCGGGATCCTTGGGAACAATGAGCAGTTCTTC. The encoded protein is CASSAGGILGNNEQFF.